Sequencing of this T cell receptor (beta chain) was carried out in a study of cytotoxic CD8 clonotypes in ibrutinib-treated CLL. Study as a whole: Among patients, some 24 responded partially and 2 completely; roughly 14 then stayed remitted and around 12 progressed after median 68 months.

Study-level results: Stable or contracted on treatment, public clonotypes were also uncommon.

Method: immunoSEQ multiplex PCR; TCRdb's copy keeps in-frame clones and lacks some. Among about 89,000 clones listed, approximately 78% were seen once. Details on this clone: Its antigen is not identified.

This CDR3 has 17 amino acids. The starting material was PBMCs, obtained after 12 months of ibrutinib treatment. The genes are TRBV12-1 and TRBJ2-5; the table's D call of TRBD2 was not tested on the DNA. TRBV12-1 is described as a pseudogene. This sequence was found in a human donor with chronic lymphocytic leukemia. In nucleotides, the CDR3 is TGTGCCAGCAGCGGAGGACTAGCGGGGGTTAATCAAGAGACCCAGTACTTC. Translated: CASSGGLAGVNQETQYF.